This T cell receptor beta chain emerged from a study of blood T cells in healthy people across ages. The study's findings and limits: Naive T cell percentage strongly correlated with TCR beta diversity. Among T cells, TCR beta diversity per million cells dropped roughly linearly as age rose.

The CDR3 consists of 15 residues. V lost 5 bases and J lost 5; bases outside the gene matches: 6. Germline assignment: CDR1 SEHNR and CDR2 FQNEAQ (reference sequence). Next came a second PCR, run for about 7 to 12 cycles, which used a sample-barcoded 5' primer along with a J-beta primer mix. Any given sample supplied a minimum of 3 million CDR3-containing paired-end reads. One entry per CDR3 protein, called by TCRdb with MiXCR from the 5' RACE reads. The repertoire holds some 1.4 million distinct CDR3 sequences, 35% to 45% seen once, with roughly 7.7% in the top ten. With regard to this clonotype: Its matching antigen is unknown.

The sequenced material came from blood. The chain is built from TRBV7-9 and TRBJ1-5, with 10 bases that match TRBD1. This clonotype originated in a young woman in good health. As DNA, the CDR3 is TGTGCCAGCAGCATGGGGACAGGGGCCTATCAGCCCCAGCATTTT. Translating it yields CASSMGTGAYQPQHF.